The present T cell receptor beta chain was sequenced within a study of shared clonotypes between healthy human individuals. Overall study: Contributing individuals were a couple of females and three males aged 18 to 49.

The assay was immunoSEQ multiplex PCR, and TCRdb's table has in-frame clones only and misses some. The data hold about 2.1 million clones, with 90% to 95% observed a single time. Naive CD8 cells were CD45RO-negative, positively selected for CCR7, excluding terminally differentiated effector memory CD45RA+ cells. CDR3 length equals 15 residues. The V end lost 7 bases, the J end lost 2 bases, and 17 bases lay between the germline ends. The germline CDR1 and CDR2 sequences are MDHEN and SYDVKM. The sequenced material came from naive CD8+ T cells from PBMCs. This chain connects TRBV28 to TRBJ2-5; D is perhaps TRBD2 (6 bases). This receptor was taken from a man aged 18 to 35 in good health. Some clones in this sample may be carry-over from other donors' samples. CDR3 bases: TGTGCCAGCAAAGCACGGAGGGCCTTGCAAGAGACCCAGTACTTC. Encoded protein: CASKARRALQETQYF. The variable domain in full, with the rest retrieved from reference TRBV28 and TRBJ2-5, is DVKVTQSSRYLVKRTGEKVFLECVQDMDHENMFWYRQDPGLGLRLIYFSYDVKMKEKGDIPEGYSVSREKKERFSLILESASTNQTSMYLCASKARRALQETQYFGPGTRLLVL.